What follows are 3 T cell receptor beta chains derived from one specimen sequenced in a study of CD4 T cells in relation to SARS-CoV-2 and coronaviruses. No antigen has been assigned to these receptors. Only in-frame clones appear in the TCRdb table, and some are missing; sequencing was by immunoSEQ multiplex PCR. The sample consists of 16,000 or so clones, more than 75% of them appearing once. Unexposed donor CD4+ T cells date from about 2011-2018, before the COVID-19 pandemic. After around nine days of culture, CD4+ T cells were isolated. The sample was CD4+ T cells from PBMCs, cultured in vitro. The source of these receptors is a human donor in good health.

CDR3 amino acids: CASSAAGTPSGNTIYF. CDR3 coding DNA: TGTGCCAGCAGCGCCGCCGGGACACCCTCTGGAAACACCATATATTTT. The rearrangement joins TRBV9 to TRBJ1-3; the D gene is possibly TRBD1 (6 bases). This CDR3 is built from 16 residues. Germline values: CDR1 SGDLS, CDR2 YYNGEE. Trimming left V 3 bases short and J 0 bases short, with 13 bases between. The full variable domain, rest sourced from reference TRBV9 and TRBJ1-3, is DSGVTQTPKHLITATGQRVTLRCSPRSGDLSVYWYQQSLDQGLQFLIQYYNGEERAKGNILERFSAQQFPDLHSELNLSSLELGDSALYFCASSAAGTPSGNTIYFGEGSWLTVV.

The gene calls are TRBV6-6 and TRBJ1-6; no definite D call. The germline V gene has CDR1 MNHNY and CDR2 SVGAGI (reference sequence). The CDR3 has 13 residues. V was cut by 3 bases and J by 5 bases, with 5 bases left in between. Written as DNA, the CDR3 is TGTGCCAGCAGTTATAACGATAATTCACCCCTCCACTTT. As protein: CASSYNDNSPLHF.

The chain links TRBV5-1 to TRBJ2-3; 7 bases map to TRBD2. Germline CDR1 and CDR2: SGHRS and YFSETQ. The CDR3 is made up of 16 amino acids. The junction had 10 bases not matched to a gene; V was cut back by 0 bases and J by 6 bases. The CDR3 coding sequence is TGCGCCAGCAGCTTGGAAGGGCGGGGGTCACGCGATACGCAGTATTTT. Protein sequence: CASSLEGRGSRDTQYF.